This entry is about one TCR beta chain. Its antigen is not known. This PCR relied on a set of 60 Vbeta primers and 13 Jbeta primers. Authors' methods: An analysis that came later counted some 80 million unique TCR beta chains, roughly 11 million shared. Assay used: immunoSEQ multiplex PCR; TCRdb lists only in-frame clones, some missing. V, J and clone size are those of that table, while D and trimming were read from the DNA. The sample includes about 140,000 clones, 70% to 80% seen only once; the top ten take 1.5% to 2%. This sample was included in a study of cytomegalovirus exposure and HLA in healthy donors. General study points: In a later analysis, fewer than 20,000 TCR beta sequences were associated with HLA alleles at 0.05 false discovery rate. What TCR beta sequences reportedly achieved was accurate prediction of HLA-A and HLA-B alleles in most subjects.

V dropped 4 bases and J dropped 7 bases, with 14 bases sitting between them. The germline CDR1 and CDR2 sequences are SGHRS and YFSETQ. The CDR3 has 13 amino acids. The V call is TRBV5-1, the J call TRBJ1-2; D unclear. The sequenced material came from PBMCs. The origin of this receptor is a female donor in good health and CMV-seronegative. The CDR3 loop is CASSQSGEAGYTF. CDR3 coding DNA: TGCGCCAGCAGCCAAAGCGGTGAGGCTGGCTACACCTTC.